This T cell receptor (beta chain) originates from a study of shared clonotypes between healthy human individuals. Study-wide context: Three men and a couple of women, aged 18 to 49, were donors. Study findings and constraints: Few donors limited the genetic and exposure-history diversity represented.

Assay execution took place at the deep level. DNA input for the unsorted PBMC replicate PCRs was 250 to 300 ng, 25,000 to 30,000 T cell genomes. Clones were sequenced by immunoSEQ multiplex PCR, and TCRdb holds only the in-frame ones, with some missing. The sample carries about 460,000 clones, roughly three quarters recorded once. In its sample, this clone was seen a few times. The antigen is not known. This CDR3 is built from 14 residues. Germline V gene data show CDR1 as MNHNS and CDR2 as SASEGT. Trimming pared 0 bases from V and 0 bases from J, leaving 6 bases between. Material: PBMCs. The gene calls are TRBV6-1 and TRBJ2-7; the D is unclear. This TCR came from a woman between 40 and 55 years old in good health. Some clones in this sample may be carry-over from other donors' samples. The CDR3 DNA sequence: TGTGCCAGCAGTGAAGCTTCCAACTCCTACGAGCAGTACTTC. It codes for CASSEASNSYEQYF.